The clone carrying this TCR beta chain occurred many times. The sample comes from a study of blood T cell repertoires in COVID-19. The data were produced by immunoSEQ multiplex PCR, yet TCRdb's version contains in-frame clones alone and is incomplete. The table shows some 97,000 clones, with 80% to 90% occurring only once. CDR1 and CDR2 (germline): MDHEN, SYDVKM. With 3 bases removed from V and 10 bases from J, the gap between germline ends came to 10 bases. The CDR3 is made up of 12 amino acids. Material: PBMCs or T cells enriched from blood (not recorded which). This sequence joins TRBV28 and TRBJ2-1; a weak D match, TRBD1 (5 bases). The receptor comes from a woman in her fifties or sixties who had recovered from COVID-19. CDR3 in amino acids: CASSLPGQEQFF. In DNA form, the CDR3 reads TGTGCCAGCAGTTTGCCAGGGCAAGAGCAGTTCTTC.